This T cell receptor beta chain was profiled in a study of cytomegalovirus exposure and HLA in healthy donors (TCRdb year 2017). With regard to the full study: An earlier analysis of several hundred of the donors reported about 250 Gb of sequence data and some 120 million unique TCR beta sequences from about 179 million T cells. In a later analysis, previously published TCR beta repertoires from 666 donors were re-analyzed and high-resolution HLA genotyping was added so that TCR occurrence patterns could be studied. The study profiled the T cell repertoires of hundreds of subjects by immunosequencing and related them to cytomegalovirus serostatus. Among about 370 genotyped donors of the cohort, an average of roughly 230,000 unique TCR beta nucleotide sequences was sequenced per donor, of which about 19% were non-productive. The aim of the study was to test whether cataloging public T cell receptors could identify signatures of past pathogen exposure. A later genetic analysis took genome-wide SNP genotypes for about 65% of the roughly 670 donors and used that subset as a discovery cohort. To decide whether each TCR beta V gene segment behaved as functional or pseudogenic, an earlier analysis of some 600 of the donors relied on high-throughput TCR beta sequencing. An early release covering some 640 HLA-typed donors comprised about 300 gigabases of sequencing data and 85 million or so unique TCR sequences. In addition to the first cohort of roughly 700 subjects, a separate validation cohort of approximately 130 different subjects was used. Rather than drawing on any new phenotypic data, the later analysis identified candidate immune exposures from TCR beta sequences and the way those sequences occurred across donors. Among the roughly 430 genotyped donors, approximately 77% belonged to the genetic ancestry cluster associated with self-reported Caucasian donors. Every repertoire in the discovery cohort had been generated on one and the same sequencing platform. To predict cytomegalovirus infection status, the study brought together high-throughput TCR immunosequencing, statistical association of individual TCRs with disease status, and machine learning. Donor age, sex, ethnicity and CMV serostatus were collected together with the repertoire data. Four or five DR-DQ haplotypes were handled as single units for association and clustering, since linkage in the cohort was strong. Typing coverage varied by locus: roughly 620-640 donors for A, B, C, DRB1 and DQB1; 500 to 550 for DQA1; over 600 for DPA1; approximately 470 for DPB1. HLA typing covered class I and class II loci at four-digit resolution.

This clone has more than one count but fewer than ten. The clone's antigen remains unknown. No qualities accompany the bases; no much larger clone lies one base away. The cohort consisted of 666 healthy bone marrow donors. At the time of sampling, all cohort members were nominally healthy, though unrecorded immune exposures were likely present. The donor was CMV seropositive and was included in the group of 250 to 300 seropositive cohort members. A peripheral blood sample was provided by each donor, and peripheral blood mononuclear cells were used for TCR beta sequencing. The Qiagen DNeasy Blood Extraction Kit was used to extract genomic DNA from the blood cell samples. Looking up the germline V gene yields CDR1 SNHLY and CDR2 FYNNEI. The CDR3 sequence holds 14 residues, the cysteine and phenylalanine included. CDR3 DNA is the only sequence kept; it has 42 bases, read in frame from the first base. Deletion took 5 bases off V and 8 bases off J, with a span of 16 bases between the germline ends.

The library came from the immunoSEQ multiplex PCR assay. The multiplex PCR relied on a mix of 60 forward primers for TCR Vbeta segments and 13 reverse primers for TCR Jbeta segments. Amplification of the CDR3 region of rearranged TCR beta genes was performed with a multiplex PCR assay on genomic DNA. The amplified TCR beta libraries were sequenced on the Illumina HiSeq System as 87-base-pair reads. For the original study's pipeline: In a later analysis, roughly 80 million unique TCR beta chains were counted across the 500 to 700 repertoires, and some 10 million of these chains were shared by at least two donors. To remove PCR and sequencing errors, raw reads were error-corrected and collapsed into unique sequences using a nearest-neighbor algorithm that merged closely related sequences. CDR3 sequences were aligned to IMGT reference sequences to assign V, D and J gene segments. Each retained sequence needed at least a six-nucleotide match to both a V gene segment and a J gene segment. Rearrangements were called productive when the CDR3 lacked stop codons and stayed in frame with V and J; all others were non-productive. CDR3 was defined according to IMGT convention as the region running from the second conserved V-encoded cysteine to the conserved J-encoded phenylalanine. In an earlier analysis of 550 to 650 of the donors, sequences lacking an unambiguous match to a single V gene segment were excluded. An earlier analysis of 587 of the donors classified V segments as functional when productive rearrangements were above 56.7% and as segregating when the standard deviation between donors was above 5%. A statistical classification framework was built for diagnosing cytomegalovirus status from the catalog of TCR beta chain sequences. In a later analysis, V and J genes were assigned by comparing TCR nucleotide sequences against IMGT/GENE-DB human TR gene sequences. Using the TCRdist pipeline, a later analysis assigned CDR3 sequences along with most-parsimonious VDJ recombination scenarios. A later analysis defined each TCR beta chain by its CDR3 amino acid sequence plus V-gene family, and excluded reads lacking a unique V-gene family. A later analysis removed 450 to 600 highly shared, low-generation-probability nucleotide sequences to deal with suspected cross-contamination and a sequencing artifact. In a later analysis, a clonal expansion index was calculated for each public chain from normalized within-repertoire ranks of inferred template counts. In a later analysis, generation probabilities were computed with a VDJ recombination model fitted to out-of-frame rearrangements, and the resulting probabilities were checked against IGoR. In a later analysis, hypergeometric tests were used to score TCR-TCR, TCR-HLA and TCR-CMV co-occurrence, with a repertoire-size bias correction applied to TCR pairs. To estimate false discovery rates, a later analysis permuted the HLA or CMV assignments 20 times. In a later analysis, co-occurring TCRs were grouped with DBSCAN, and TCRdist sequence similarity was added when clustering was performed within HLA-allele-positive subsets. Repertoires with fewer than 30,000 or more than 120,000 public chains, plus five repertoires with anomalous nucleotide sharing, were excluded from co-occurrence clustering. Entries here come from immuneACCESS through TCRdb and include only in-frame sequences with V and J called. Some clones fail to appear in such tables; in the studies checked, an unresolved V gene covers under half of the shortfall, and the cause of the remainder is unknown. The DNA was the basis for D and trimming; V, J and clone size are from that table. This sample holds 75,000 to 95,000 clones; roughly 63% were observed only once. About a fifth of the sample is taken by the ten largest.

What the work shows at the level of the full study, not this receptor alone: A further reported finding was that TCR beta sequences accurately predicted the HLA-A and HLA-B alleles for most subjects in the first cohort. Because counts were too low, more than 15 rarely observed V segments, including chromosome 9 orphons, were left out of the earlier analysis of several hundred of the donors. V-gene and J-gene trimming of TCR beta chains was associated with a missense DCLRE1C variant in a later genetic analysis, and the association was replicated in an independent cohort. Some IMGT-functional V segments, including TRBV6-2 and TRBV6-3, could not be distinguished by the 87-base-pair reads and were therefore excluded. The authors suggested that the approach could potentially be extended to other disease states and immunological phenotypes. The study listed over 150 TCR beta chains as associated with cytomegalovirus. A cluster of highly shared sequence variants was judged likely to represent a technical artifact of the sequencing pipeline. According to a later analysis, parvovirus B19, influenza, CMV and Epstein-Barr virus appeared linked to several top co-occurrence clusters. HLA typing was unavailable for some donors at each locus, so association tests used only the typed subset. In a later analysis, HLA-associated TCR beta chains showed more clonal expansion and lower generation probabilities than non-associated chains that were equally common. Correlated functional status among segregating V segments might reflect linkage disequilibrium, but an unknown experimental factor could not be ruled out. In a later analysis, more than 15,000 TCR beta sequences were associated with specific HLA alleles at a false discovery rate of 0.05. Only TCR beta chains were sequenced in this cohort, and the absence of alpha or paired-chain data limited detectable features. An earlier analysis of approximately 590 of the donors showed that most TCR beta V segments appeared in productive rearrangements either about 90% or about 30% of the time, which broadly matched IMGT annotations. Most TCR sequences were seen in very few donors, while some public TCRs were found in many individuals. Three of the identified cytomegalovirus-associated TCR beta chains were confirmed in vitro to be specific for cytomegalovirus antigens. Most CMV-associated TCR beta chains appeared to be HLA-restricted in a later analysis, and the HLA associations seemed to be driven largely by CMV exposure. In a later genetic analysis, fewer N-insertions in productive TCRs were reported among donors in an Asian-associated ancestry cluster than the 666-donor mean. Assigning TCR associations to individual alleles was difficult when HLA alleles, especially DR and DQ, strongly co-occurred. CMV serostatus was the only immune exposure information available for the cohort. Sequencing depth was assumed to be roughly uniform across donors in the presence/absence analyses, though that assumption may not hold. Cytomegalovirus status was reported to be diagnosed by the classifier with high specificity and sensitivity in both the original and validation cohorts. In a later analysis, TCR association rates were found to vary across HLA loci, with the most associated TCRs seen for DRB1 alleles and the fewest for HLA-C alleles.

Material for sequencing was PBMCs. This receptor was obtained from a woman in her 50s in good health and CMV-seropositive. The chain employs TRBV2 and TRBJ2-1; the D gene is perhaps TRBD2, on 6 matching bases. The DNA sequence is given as TGTGCCAGCAGTCTGAGGGACTTCTCTGATGAGCAGTTCTTC. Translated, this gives CASSLRDFSDEQFF.